This paragraph covers one T cell receptor beta chain sequence. This sample was taken from a study of blood T cell repertoires in COVID-19. Across the whole study: From the United States, Italy and Spain came samples of acute and convalescent COVID-19. T cells, B-cell-depleted T cells, or PBMCs supplied cDNA or gDNA.

Trimming stripped 7 bases from V and 10 bases from J, with 11 bases between. Per the germline V gene, CDR1 is LGHDT and CDR2 is YNNKEL (reference sequence). The CDR3 length is 12 residues. As originally analysed: Estimates of nucleated cell counts were drawn from the amplification of reference gene primers. Assay: immunoSEQ multiplex PCR; the TCRdb copy retains only in-frame clones and omits some. D and trimming come from the DNA, and the V and J calls and clone size come from that table. The profile shows approximately 72,000 clones, roughly 80% of them singletons. V usage is TRBV3-1 (or the pseudogene TRBV3-2) and J usage is TRBJ1-6, with a weak D call TRBD1 (6 bases). The source is a woman over 75 with acute or convalescent COVID-19. The sample taken for sequencing was peripheral blood. CDR3 region: CASNTGTSPLHF. DNA of the CDR3: TGTGCCAGCAACACAGGGACCTCACCCCTCCACTTT.